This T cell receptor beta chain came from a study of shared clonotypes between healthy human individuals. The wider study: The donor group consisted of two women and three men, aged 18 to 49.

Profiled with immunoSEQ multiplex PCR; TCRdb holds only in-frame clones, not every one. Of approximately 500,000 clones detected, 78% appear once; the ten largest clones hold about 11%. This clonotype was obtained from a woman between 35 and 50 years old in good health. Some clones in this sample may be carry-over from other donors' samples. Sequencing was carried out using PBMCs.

The chain's CDR3 is CASSLVSGRGRYGTQYF. The CDR3 DNA reads as TGTGCCAGCAGTTTAGTAAGCGGGAGGGGTCGTTACGGGACCCAGTACTTC. The chain combines TRBV28 with TRBJ2-5, with 10 bases identical to TRBD2. The CDR3 is 17 amino acids. Germline CDR1 is MDHEN and CDR2 is SYDVKM. V was pared by 2 bases and J by 7 bases, with 13 bases of the junction left unmatched.